A single sample is the source of the 20 T cell receptor beta chains below, sequenced in a study of blood T cell repertoires in COVID-19. Libraries were prepared by immunoSEQ multiplex PCR; TCRdb keeps only in-frame clonotypes and omits some of them. The table has around 60,000 clones, 70% to 75% seen once. Specimen: peripheral blood. The origin of the receptors is a woman aged 50 to 65 with active or convalescent COVID-19.

The V gene is TRBV28, the J gene TRBJ1-2, with a weak D call TRBD1 (5 bases). CDR3 length: 13 residues. Germline V lookup: CDR1 MDHEN, CDR2 SYDVKM. V shed 5 bases and J shed 2 bases, with 9 bases lying between them. CDR3 region: CASSPGFNYGYTF. The DNA for the CDR3 is TGTGCCAGCAGTCCAGGGTTCAACTATGGCTACACCTTC.

The chain links TRBV7-9 to TRBJ1-4, with D uncertain. Germline V gene sequence: CDR1 SEHNR, CDR2 FQNEAQ (reference sequence). V lost 3 bases and J 7 bases, leaving 15 bases between the germline ends. The CDR3 runs to 15 residues. The DNA for the CDR3 is TGTGCCAGCAGCTTTCTTGAGGATGGAGGTGAAAAACTGTTTTTT. Protein: CASSFLEDGGEKLFF.

The V gene is TRBV6-4, the J gene TRBJ1-2; D call uncertain. This CDR3 is built from 14 residues. In germline, CDR1 is MRHNA, CDR2 SNTAGT. V lost 6 bases and J 0 bases, leaving 11 bases between the germline ends. CDR3 loop: CASRRPRANYGYTF. The CDR3 DNA reads TGTGCCAGCAGGCGGCCGCGAGCTAACTATGGCTACACCTTC.

Concerning this clone: Other nucleotide sequences in the sample specify the same CDR3. The rearrangement joins TRBV5-1 to TRBJ1-4, with no clear D. Trimming cost V 3 bases and J 0 bases, with 6 bases left between them. The CDR3 has 14 residues. The germline V gene encodes CDR1 SGHRS and CDR2 YFSETQ. The CDR3 bases are TGCGCCAGCAGCTCCACTTCAACTAATGAAAAACTGTTTTTT. The encoded protein is CASSSTSTNEKLFF. Filled out from reference TRBV5-1 and TRBJ1-4, the complete variable domain reads KAGVTQTPRYLIKTRGQQVTLSCSPISGHRSVSWYQQTPGQGLQFLFEYFSETQRNKGNFPGRFSGRQFSNSRSEMNVSTLELGDSALYLCASSSTSTNEKLFFGSGTQLSVL.

CDR3 residues: CASSEERGGKLFF. In nucleotides, the CDR3 is TGTGCCAGCAGTGAAGAGCGGGGTGGAAAACTGTTTTTT. The J gene is TRBJ1-4, the V gene TRBV6-1; D call uncertain. Germline assignment: CDR1 MNHNS and CDR2 SASEGT. CDR3 length: 13 amino acids. Trimming took 1 base from V and 10 from J, leaving 10 bases between them.

The genes are TRBV2 and TRBJ2-1, with a tentative D call TRBD1 (6 bases). The CDR3 covers 15 residues. Germline V CDR1 and CDR2: SNHLY, FYNNEI. The germline V and J ends were trimmed by 3 bases and 3 bases, with 12 bases remaining between them. Written as DNA, the CDR3 is TGTGCCAGCAGTGATAGAACAGGGCGCTACAATGAGCAGTTCTTC. Amino acids: CASSDRTGRYNEQFF.

J is TRBJ2-7 and V is TRBV18; a possible D gene is TRBD2 (5 bases). The ends were cut back, 5 bases at V and 6 bases at J, with 14 bases in the middle. The CDR3 is 13 amino acids. The germline CDR1 and CDR2 sequences are KGHSH and LQKENI. CDR3 DNA: TGTGCCAGCTCAGTAGCGAAGGGTGGCGAGCAGTACTTC. Amino acids: CASSVAKGGEQYF.

The chain recombines TRBV6-6 with TRBJ1-2; D possibly corresponds to TRBD1 (5 bases). Looked up from germline, CDR1 is MNHNY and CDR2 is SVGAGI (reference sequence). The length of the CDR3 is 14 residues. Trimming removed 6 bases at V and 3 bases at J, with 14 bases between. The CDR3 protein is CASRGGWRDYGYTF. The DNA for the CDR3 is TGTGCCAGCAGGGGGGGGTGGAGGGACTATGGCTACACCTTC.

The chain is built from TRBV2 and TRBJ1-5; no clear D gene. The CDR3 length is 15 residues. Germline V gives CDR1 SNHLY, CDR2 FYNNEI. V lost 0 bases, J lost 4 bases, and 10 bases lay in between. CDR3 sequence (DNA): TGTGCCAGCAGTGAAGCGCTTCGAGGAAATCAGCCCCAGCATTTT. Its translation: CASSEALRGNQPQHF.

The V gene is TRBV7-2, the J gene TRBJ2-3, with 10 bases identical to TRBD2. The CDR3 contains 16 residues. Trimming cost V 5 bases and J 7 bases; bases outside gene matches: 12. The germline gives CDR1 SGHTA, CDR2 FQGNSA. CDR3 DNA: TGTGCCAGCAGCCCGGCGGTAGCGGGAGGCCACTATACGCAGTATTTT. Translated: CASSPAVAGGHYTQYF.

The chain joins TRBV30 to TRBJ2-3; TRBD1 matches at 7 bases. V lost 2 bases and J lost 3; bases outside the gene matches: 8. This CDR3 comprises 15 residues. CDR1 and CDR2 from the germline V gene are GTSNPN and SVGIG (reference sequence). This CDR3 is CAWSLTGDGTDTQYF. The DNA of the CDR3 is TGTGCCTGGAGTTTAACAGGGGATGGAACAGATACGCAGTATTTT.

The gene calls are TRBV18 and TRBJ2-1; 13 bases agree with TRBD2. CDR3 length: 16 residues. V shed 3 bases and J 7 bases; nucleotides not matched to a gene: 6. Germline lookup yields CDR1 KGHSH and CDR2 LQKENI. The CDR3 loop is CASSPGTSGTVNEQFF. In DNA form, the CDR3 reads TGTGCCAGCTCACCCGGGACTAGCGGGACCGTGAATGAGCAGTTCTTC.

V and J are TRBV21-1 and TRBJ2-2; TRBD2 is the table's D call, not checked against the DNA. TRBV21-1 is a known pseudogene. The CDR3 has 19 residues. The CDR3 sequence is CASTKRSAASGPNTGELFF. The CDR3 DNA is TGTGCCAGCACCAAAAGGTCGGCTGCTAGCGGGCCGAACACCGGGGAGCTGTTTTTT.

This chain links TRBV7-9 with TRBJ2-1; TRBD2 might be the D (5 bases). Germline V gives CDR1 SEHNR, CDR2 FQNEAQ (reference sequence). V lost 5 bases, J lost 6 bases, and 20 bases lay in between. The CDR3 loop spans 16 amino acids. The CDR3 DNA sequence: TGTGCCAGCAGCCTTTTGGCGAGTAGCGTATCCAATGAGCAGTTCTTC. This translates into CASSLLASSVSNEQFF.

The J gene is TRBJ2-7, the V gene TRBV6-2 or TRBV6-3; 12 positions agree with TRBD2. Germline CDR1 is MNHEY and CDR2 is SVGEGT. CDR3 length equals 17 residues. V gave up 6 bases and J gave up 4 bases; unmatched junction bases: 13. CDR3 nucleotides: TGTGCCAGCAGCGCCGGGACTAGCGGGCTTGGGAGGTACGAGCAGTACTTC. Its protein product is CASSAGTSGLGRYEQYF.

This clone has only one observation. V usage is TRBV18 and J usage is TRBJ2-1, with 14 positions matching TRBD2. Per germline, CDR1 KGHSH and CDR2 LQKENI. V lost 3 bases to trimming and J lost 6 bases; unmatched junction nucleotides: 7. This CDR3 region has 17 residues. The CDR3 region has the DNA TGTGCCAGCTCACCCACGGGACTAGCGGGAGTGGGCAATGAGCAGTTCTTC. Encoded protein: CASSPTGLAGVGNEQFF.

The chain recombines TRBV25-1 with TRBJ2-3; TRBD1 agrees at 7 bases. The J segment lost 6 bases and the V segment lost 6 bases, leaving 9 bases of the junction unmatched. CDR1 and CDR2 from the germline V gene are MGHDK and SYGVNS. CDR3 length: 14 amino acids. As DNA, the CDR3 is TGTGCCAGCAGGCCCCGGACAGGCCCCGATACGCAGTATTTT. Its protein is CASRPRTGPDTQYF.

The chain uses TRBV2 and TRBJ2-2; D gene uncertain. Germline CDR1 and CDR2: SNHLY and FYNNEI. V lost 2 bases, J lost 5 bases, and 3 bases lay in between. The CDR3 has 12 amino acids. The CDR3 reads CASSERTGELFF. In DNA, the CDR3 is TGTGCCAGCAGTGAACGGACCGGGGAGCTGTTTTTT.

The chain recombines TRBV7-9 with TRBJ1-1; the D gene is possibly TRBD1 (5 bases). V was shortened by 10 bases and J by 3 bases, with 18 bases between the two germline ends. Germline lookup yields CDR1 SEHNR and CDR2 FQNEAQ (reference sequence). This CDR3 has 14 residues. The CDR3 reads CATSGWGEDTEAFF. DNA of the CDR3: TGTGCCACTTCGGGGTGGGGGGAGGACACTGAAGCTTTCTTT.

The chain employs TRBV9 and TRBJ1-3; TRBD1 matches at 9 bases. The ends lost 4 bases at V and 1 base at J; junction bases unmatched: 6. The CDR3 spans 16 residues. Germline loops: CDR1 SGDLS, CDR2 YYNGEE. The CDR3 protein is CASSFAGTGSGNTIYF. The CDR3 DNA sequence: TGTGCCAGCAGCTTCGCGGGGACAGGGTCTGGAAACACCATATATTTT. Combining the CDR3 with reference TRBV9 and TRBJ1-3 gives the whole variable domain DSGVTQTPKHLITATGQRVTLRCSPRSGDLSVYWYQQSLDQGLQFLIQYYNGEERAKGNILERFSAQQFPDLHSELNLSSLELGDSALYFCASSFAGTGSGNTIYFGEGSWLTVV.